This entry concerns a single TCR beta chain. Its antigen remains unknown. Unstimulated Tregs (CD4+CD25+CD127-) and CD4+CD25- non-Tregs were sorted from PBMCs. The CDR3 length is 16 residues. The germline V gene encodes CDR1 LNHDA and CDR2 SQIVND (reference sequence). V was pared by 3 bases and J by 5 bases, with 16 bases between. The sample originates from a study of Tregs in tolerant kidney transplant recipients. Study results and limitations: Expanding Tregs on activated donor B cells appeared to best identify donor-specific TCRbeta clones. Findings come from small patient numbers and require larger validation. No direct test of biological reproducibility was done here.

TCRdb keeps only in-frame clones here, not all; method: immunoSEQ multiplex PCR. This table has some 100,000 clones, roughly 93% appearing once. The source material was CD4+ T cells from blood. The receptor was isolated from a human donor in good health. The chain combines TRBV19 with TRBJ2-2; D is perhaps TRBD1 (5 bases). The CDR3 sequence is CASSIGVAGRTGELFF. The CDR3 coding sequence is TGTGCCAGTAGTATCGGTGTGGCAGGGCGGACCGGGGAGCTGTTTTTT. The variable domain in full, completed from reference TRBV19 and TRBJ2-2, reads DGGITQSPKYLFRKEGQNVTLSCEQNLNHDAMYWYRQDPGQGLRLIYYSQIVNDFQKGDIAEGYSVSREKKESFPLTVTSAQKNPTAFYLCASSIGVAGRTGELFFGEGSRLTVL.